The source of this T cell receptor beta chain is a study of Tregs in tolerant kidney transplant recipients. V was clipped by 5 bases and J by 3 bases; unmatched bases: 15. CDR1 PRHDT and CDR2 FYEKMQ come from the germline V gene (reference sequence). The CDR3 sequence is 20 residues long. Clones were sequenced by immunoSEQ multiplex PCR, and TCRdb holds only the in-frame ones, with some missing. The sample totals more than 10,000 clones. A remark on this clone: Its cognate antigen is unknown. With the read ending 3 residues before the CDR3 end, the germline J gene is used to fill in that end.

The nonmyeloablative bone marrow transplants came from related graft donors, with transient mixed chimerism. Thawed PBMCs were FACS-sorted into unstimulated CD4+CD25+CD127- regulatory T cells, CD4+CD25- non-regulatory cells, CD4 and CD8 cells. Study observations and caveats: Expanding Tregs on activated donor B cells appeared to best identify donor-specific TCRbeta clones. For some patients, primers changed over time, blocking nucleotide-level comparison.

The specimen was CD8+ T cells from blood (PBMCs), collected 24 months after the transplant. The origin of this receptor is a human patient who received a combined kidney and bone marrow transplant. A subset of T cells may come from the graft donor. This chain uses TRBV13 with TRBJ2-1; 14 positions match TRBD2. Incomplete CDR3 DNA: TGTGCCAGCAGCCGGGGAGTAAGACTAGCGGGAGGGCGGGGCTACAATGAG. It yields the protein CASSRGVRLAGGRGYNE. The whole CDR3 reads CASSRGVRLAGGRGYNEQFF.